The T cell receptor (beta chain) described here comes from a study of glioma-infiltrating T cells after dendritic cell vaccination. The wider study: Between the early 2000s and the early 2010s, patients got autologous tumor lysate-pulsed dendritic cell vaccines. The vaccine used monocyte-derived dendritic cells pulsed overnight with autologous tumor lysate.

The V gene's germline CDR1 is SGHRS and CDR2 YFSETQ. This CDR3 is built from 15 residues. The junction had 1 base not matched to a gene; V was cut back by 0 bases and J by 5 bases. TCRB CDR3 was amplified from 2 ug genomic DNA or less. Amplification used 60 V beta primers and 13 J beta primers. TCRdb's copy holds only in-frame clones and misses some; the assay was immunoSEQ multiplex PCR. The repertoire consists of over 75,000 clones, with 80% to 90% occurring once and the leading ten covering roughly 2.1%. The sample's time point: after dendritic cell vaccination, including at tumor progression/relapse.

The TCR sequence derives from a human donor with glioblastoma. Sample: blood, taken after dendritic cell vaccination. This chain uses TRBV5-1 with TRBJ1-4; 10 bases are a match to TRBD1. The CDR3 loop reads CASSLEGQGNEKLFF. The DNA of the CDR3 is TGCGCCAGCAGCTTGGAGGGACAGGGGAATGAAAAACTGTTTTTT.